Below, 25 T cell receptor beta chains from the same sample are listed, as sequenced in a study of blood T cell repertoires in COVID-19. TCRdb keeps only in-frame clones here, not all; method: immunoSEQ multiplex PCR. The sample has around 25,000 clones, roughly 89% seen once. Material for sequencing was peripheral blood. The origin of the receptors is a human donor in a cohort sampled during active COVID-19.

The chain couples TRBV5-4 to TRBJ2-3, with D perhaps matching TRBD2 (7 bases). CDR3 length equals 16 residues. From germline, CDR1 is SGHNT and CDR2 YYREEE (reference sequence). Trimming stripped 1 base from V and 1 base from J, with 13 bases between. The CDR3 reads CASSLLTGGRTDTQYF. The CDR3 DNA reads as TGTGCCAGCAGCTTGTTGACGGGGGGCCGCACAGATACGCAGTATTTT.

J is TRBJ2-7 and V is TRBV6-5; TRBD1 might be the D (6 bases). Trimming stripped 6 bases from V and 3 bases from J, with 9 bases between. CDR1 MNHEY and CDR2 SVGAGI come from the germline V gene. The CDR3 covers 12 residues. The CDR3, as DNA: TGTGCCAGCAGAGGGGGTGACTACGAGCAGTACTTC. It is translated as CASRGGDYEQYF.

The chain links TRBV4-1 to TRBJ1-1, with 8 nucleotides matching TRBD1. The CDR3 contains 15 residues. Trimming cost V 8 bases and J 0 bases; bases outside gene matches: 8. The germline CDR1 and CDR2 sequences are MGHRA and YSYEKL. CDR3 sequence (DNA): TGCGCCAGCGGCCCTAGGGACAGGCTGAACACTGAAGCTTTCTTT. This sequence encodes CASGPRDRLNTEAFF.

The chain has TRBV5-5 and TRBJ1-3; D is undetermined. CDR3 length equals 14 residues. Trimming shortened V by 5 bases and J by 0 bases, and 9 bases separated the two germline ends. Germline V gene sequence: CDR1 SGHKS, CDR2 YYEKEE (reference sequence). This CDR3 reads CASSTVISGNTIYF. The CDR3 region has the DNA TGTGCCAGCAGTACAGTTATCTCTGGAAACACCATATATTTT.

The chain carries TRBV3-1 (or the pseudogene TRBV3-2) and TRBJ1-1; D is uncertain. Trimming stripped 0 bases from V and 0 bases from J, with 14 bases between. The CDR3 has 17 residues. CDR1 is LGHDT, CDR2 YNNKEL, per germline (reference sequence). The CDR3 bases are TGTGCCAGCAGCCAAGAGAGGCAGCCCGGGGTGAACACTGAAGCTTTCTTT. This encodes CASSQERQPGVNTEAFF.

V and J are TRBV7-9 and TRBJ2-1; 13 nucleotides match TRBD2. Germline CDR1 and CDR2: SEHNR and FQNEAQ (reference sequence). CDR3 length: 18 residues. V was pared by 5 bases and J by 0 bases, with 7 bases of the junction left unmatched. CDR3 in amino acids: CASSLGTSGDSSYNEQFF. CDR3 bases: TGTGCCAGCAGCCTTGGGACTAGCGGGGACAGCTCCTACAATGAGCAGTTCTTC.

This chain uses TRBV7-9 with TRBJ1-5; 8 nucleotides agree with TRBD1. Germline-derived CDR1 and CDR2 are SEHNR and FQNEAQ (reference sequence). The CDR3 runs to 16 residues. Germline trimming cut 1 base from V and 5 bases from J; bases unmatched to any gene: 7. This CDR3 is CASSLGAGGWDQPQHF. DNA for the CDR3: TGTGCCAGCAGCTTAGGGGCAGGGGGCTGGGATCAGCCCCAGCATTTT. The complete variable domain, with remaining parts taken from reference TRBV7-9 and TRBJ1-5, reads DTGVSQNPRHKITKRGQNVTFRCDPISEHNRLYWYRQTLGQGPEFLTYFQNEAQLEKSRLLSDRFSAERPKGSFSTLEIQRTEQGDSAMYLCASSLGAGGWDQPQHFGDGTRLSIL.

This chain connects TRBV19 to TRBJ2-1, with D possibly TRBD1 on 5 matching bases. This CDR3 has 16 amino acids. V lost 3 bases to trimming and J lost 7 bases, with 19 bases between them. Germline loops: CDR1 LNHDA, CDR2 SQIVND (reference sequence). The CDR3: CASSILLGHSGNEQFF. CDR3 coding DNA: TGTGCCAGTAGTATTTTATTAGGACACTCAGGTAATGAGCAGTTCTTC.

The chain recombines TRBV19 with TRBJ2-1; unclear D gene. Per the germline V gene, CDR1 is LNHDA and CDR2 is SQIVND (reference sequence). The V end lost 3 bases, the J end lost 0 bases, and 12 bases lay between the germline ends. This CDR3 contains 16 residues. This chain's CDR3 is CASSILTLYSYNEQFF. CDR3 in DNA: TGTGCCAGTAGTATTCTCACTCTATACTCCTACAATGAGCAGTTCTTC.

J is TRBJ2-1 and V is TRBV3-1 (or the pseudogene TRBV3-2); the D gene is possibly TRBD2 (5 bases). V lost 1 base and J 6 bases, leaving 13 bases between the germline ends. The CDR3 is 15 residues long. Per germline, CDR1 LGHDT and CDR2 YNNKEL (reference sequence). The CDR3 region has the DNA TGTGCCAGCAGCCAAGTCCGGGATTTAAGCAATGAGCAGTTCTTC. Its protein product is CASSQVRDLSNEQFF.

The chain links TRBV5-6 to TRBJ2-1; a weak D match, TRBD1 (6 bases). V was clipped by 0 bases and J by 14 bases, with 15 bases between them. This CDR3 has 13 residues. Per germline, CDR1 SGHDT and CDR2 YYEEEE. The CDR3 sequence is CASSLALAGVKFF. The DNA of the CDR3 is TGTGCCAGCAGCTTGGCGTTGGCAGGGGTTAAGTTCTTC. Using reference TRBV5-6 and TRBJ2-1 for the parts outside the CDR3, the full variable domain is DAGVTQSPTHLIKTRGQQVTLRCSPKSGHDTVSWYQQALGQGPQFIFQYYEEEERQRGNFPDRFSGHQFPNYSSELNVNALLLGDSALYLCASSLALAGVKFFGPGTRLTVL.

The chain carries TRBV2 and TRBJ2-1, with TRBD2 matching 8 bases. In germline, CDR1 is SNHLY, CDR2 FYNNEI. The V gene end was trimmed by 5 bases and the J gene end by 0 bases; junction bases not matched to a gene: 3. The CDR3 covers 15 residues. The CDR3 DNA reads TGTGCCAGCAGTCTCGCGGGGGGCTCCTACAATGAGCAGTTCTTC. This sequence encodes CASSLAGGSYNEQFF.

This clone has only a few counts. The rearrangement uses TRBV19 and TRBJ2-7; the D is unclear. Looked up from germline, CDR1 is LNHDA and CDR2 is SQIVND (reference sequence). Trimming removed 3 bases at V and 7 bases at J, with 19 bases between. The CDR3 is 15 residues long. The CDR3 region has the DNA TGTGCCAGTAGTATTAGTTTGTATTCGCGGTCAGAGCAGTACTTC. Translating it yields CASSISLYSRSEQYF.

The CDR3 sequence is CARPRQGALRANVLTF. The CDR3 nucleotides are TGTGCCAGACCTCGTCAGGGGGCCCTGCGGGCCAACGTCCTGACTTTC. The chain recombines TRBV21-1 with TRBJ2-6; no DNA check was done on the table's D call, TRBD1. TRBV21-1 is classified as a pseudogene. CDR3 length: 16 residues.

This clone was recorded only once. This sequence joins TRBV19 and TRBJ1-3; 9 positions agree with TRBD1. The CDR3 has 14 residues. The V gene end was trimmed by 10 bases and the J gene end by 4 bases; junction bases not matched to a gene: 8. CDR1 is LNHDA, CDR2 SQIVND, per germline (reference sequence). The DNA of the CDR3 is TGTGCCACCTCCCCACAGGGGGCGGGAAACACCATATATTTT. The encoded protein is CATSPQGAGNTIYF.

J is TRBJ2-1 and V is TRBV7-2; 12 positions agree with TRBD2. Per the germline V gene, CDR1 is SGHTA and CDR2 is FQGNSA. V lost 6 bases to trimming and J lost 7 bases; unmatched junction nucleotides: 10. This CDR3 contains 16 residues. CDR3 region: CASRRSLAGGRNEQFF. The CDR3 DNA sequence: TGTGCCAGCAGGCGCTCCCTAGCGGGAGGGAGGAATGAGCAGTTCTTC.

The chain employs TRBV19 and TRBJ1-2; 7 nucleotides line up with TRBD1. V lost 2 bases and J lost 1; bases outside the gene matches: 7. The CDR3 has 16 residues. Germline CDR1 is LNHDA and CDR2 is SQIVND (reference sequence). This chain's CDR3 is CASSIPTTGSNYGYTF. The CDR3 DNA sequence: TGTGCCAGTAGTATACCTACGACAGGGAGTAACTATGGCTACACCTTC.

The chain uses TRBV2 and TRBJ2-3; 7 bases line up with TRBD2. The CDR3 is made up of 16 amino acids. V gave up 4 bases and J gave up 4 bases; unmatched junction bases: 11. Germline V lookup: CDR1 SNHLY, CDR2 FYNNEI. The CDR3: CASSATSRAYADTQYF. The CDR3 nucleotides read TGTGCCAGCAGTGCGACTAGCAGGGCGTATGCAGATACGCAGTATTTT. The full variable domain, in which reference TRBV2 and TRBJ2-3 provide the parts outside the CDR3, is EPEVTQTPSHQVTQMGQEVILRCVPISNHLYFYWYRQILGQKVEFLVSFYNNEISEKSEIFDDQFSVERPDGSNFTLKIRSTKLEDSAMYFCASSATSRAYADTQYFGPGTRLTVL.

The rearrangement uses TRBV9 and TRBJ2-2; tentatively, D is TRBD1 (6 bases). CDR3 length: 16 residues. Germline values: CDR1 SGDLS, CDR2 YYNGEE. Trimming took 1 base from V and 2 from J, leaving 12 bases between them. The CDR3 DNA is TGTGCCAGCAGCGTACGAAGGGACACTAACACCGGGGAGCTGTTTTTT. Translation: CASSVRRDTNTGELFF.

V usage is TRBV5-4 and J usage is TRBJ2-7; TRBD1 is a possible D gene (6 bases). The CDR3 extends over 13 amino acids. Germline V gives CDR1 SGHNT, CDR2 YYREEE (reference sequence). Trimming removed 2 bases from V and 6 bases from J, with 12 bases in between. The CDR3 DNA reads as TGTGCCAGCAGCTTCTTGCAGGGGCCCGAGCAGTACTTC. This translates into CASSFLQGPEQYF.

V usage is TRBV4-2 and J usage is TRBJ1-5, with 7 bases identical to TRBD1. After removal of 0 bases from V and 6 bases from J, the junction contained 5 bases not matched to a gene. The CDR3 consists of 15 residues. Germline CDR1 is LGHNA and CDR2 is YNFKEQ. For the CDR3, the DNA is TGTGCCAGCAGCCAAGAGGGAAGGGGGCGTCAGCCCCAGCATTTT. Translation: CASSQEGRGRQPQHF.

This chain uses TRBV6-5 with TRBJ1-3; TRBD1 might be the D (6 bases). Deletions cut 6 bases from V and 0 bases from J, with 9 bases between. CDR1 is MNHEY and CDR2 is SVGAGI in the germline V gene. The CDR3 sequence is 14 residues long. The CDR3 is CASRGAPSGNTIYF. The CDR3 DNA reads TGTGCCAGCAGGGGGGCCCCCTCTGGAAACACCATATATTTT.

The gene calls are TRBV7-2 and TRBJ2-1; 9 bases agree with TRBD1. The trim removed 0 bases at V and 9 bases at J, leaving 9 bases unmatched. Looked up from germline, CDR1 is SGHTA and CDR2 is FQGNSA. This CDR3 has 16 residues. The CDR3 bases are TGTGCCAGCAGCTTAGCCGGGACAGGGAAGGGGAGTGAGCAGTTCTTC. Amino acid sequence: CASSLAGTGKGSEQFF. Complete variable domain (other parts from reference TRBV7-2 and TRBJ2-1): GAGVSQSPSNKVTEKGKDVELRCDPISGHTALYWYRQSLGQGLEFLIYFQGNSAPDKSGLPSDRFSAERTGGSVSTLTIQRTQQEDSAVYLCASSLAGTGKGSEQFFGPGTRLTVL.

The rearrangement links TRBV25-1 to TRBJ1-5; 7 bases line up with TRBD1. This CDR3 contains 13 residues. V lost 3 bases to trimming and J lost 4 bases; unmatched junction nucleotides: 0. Germline V CDR1 and CDR2: MGHDK, SYGVNS. The CDR3 DNA is TGTGCCAGCAGTGAGACAGGGAATCAGCCCCAGCATTTT. This gives the protein CASSETGNQPQHF. Complete variable domain (other parts from reference TRBV25-1 and TRBJ1-5): EADIYQTPRYLVIGTGKKITLECSQTMGHDKMYWYQQDPGMELHLIHYSYGVNSTEKGDLSSESTVSRIRTEHFPLTLESARPSHTSQYLCASSETGNQPQHFGDGTRLSIL.

The genes are TRBV7-8 and TRBJ1-1; D is undetermined. This CDR3 contains 13 residues. Trimming left V 1 base short and J 2 bases short, with 5 bases between. The germline V gene has CDR1 SGHVS and CDR2 FQNEAQ. Here the CDR3 reads CASSLERNTEAFF. The CDR3 coding sequence is TGTGCCAGCAGCTTAGAGAGAAACACTGAAGCTTTCTTT.